The subject of this entry is one T cell receptor beta chain. Its antigen is not identified. The data belong to a study of T cell repertoires in cytomegalovirus infection. Study background: Public TCR beta signature analysis indicated the presence of both CMV infection and matching HLA type. The study's findings and limits: The ex vivo response was dominated by HLA-C-restricted CMV-specific TCR beta clonotypes. CMV carriers having the relevant HLA were flagged by cumulative public TCR beta family frequency.

TCRdb re-analysed the reads in MiXCR, keeping a single row per CDR3 protein. The repertoire holds some 600,000 distinct CDR3 sequences, roughly 26% seen once, with roughly 8% in the top ten. V was pared by 4 bases and J by 0 bases, with 8 bases between. Germline CDR1 and CDR2: MDHEN and SYDVKM. There are 14 residues in the CDR3. The TCR sequence derives from a human donor in good health (CMV status not recorded). Some clones in this sample may be carry-over from other donors' samples. Input material: CD8+ T cells from PBMCs. The V and J genes are TRBV28 and TRBJ2-3, with D unclear. The CDR3 DNA reads TGTGCCAGCAGTTCCTGGGCAAGCACAGATACGCAGTATTTT. It specifies CASSSWASTDTQYF.